This TCR beta chain was sequenced during a study of T cell changes during pregnancy in multiple sclerosis. Produced via immunoSEQ multiplex PCR; TCRdb's table is partial and in-frame only. The sample lists some 46,000 clones, 85% to 95% occurring once. Looked up from germline, CDR1 is LNHDA and CDR2 is SQIVND (reference sequence). Trimming removed 4 bases from V and 3 bases from J, with 12 bases in between. This CDR3 is 14 amino acids long. The gene calls are TRBV19 and TRBJ1-1; D might be TRBD1 (6 bases). The clonotype originates from a female donor with multiple sclerosis, enrolled in a pregnancy study. The material sequenced was peripheral blood. CDR3 amino acids: CASSTTGIDTEAFF. In nucleotides, the CDR3 is TGTGCCAGTAGTACCACAGGGATCGACACTGAAGCTTTCTTT.